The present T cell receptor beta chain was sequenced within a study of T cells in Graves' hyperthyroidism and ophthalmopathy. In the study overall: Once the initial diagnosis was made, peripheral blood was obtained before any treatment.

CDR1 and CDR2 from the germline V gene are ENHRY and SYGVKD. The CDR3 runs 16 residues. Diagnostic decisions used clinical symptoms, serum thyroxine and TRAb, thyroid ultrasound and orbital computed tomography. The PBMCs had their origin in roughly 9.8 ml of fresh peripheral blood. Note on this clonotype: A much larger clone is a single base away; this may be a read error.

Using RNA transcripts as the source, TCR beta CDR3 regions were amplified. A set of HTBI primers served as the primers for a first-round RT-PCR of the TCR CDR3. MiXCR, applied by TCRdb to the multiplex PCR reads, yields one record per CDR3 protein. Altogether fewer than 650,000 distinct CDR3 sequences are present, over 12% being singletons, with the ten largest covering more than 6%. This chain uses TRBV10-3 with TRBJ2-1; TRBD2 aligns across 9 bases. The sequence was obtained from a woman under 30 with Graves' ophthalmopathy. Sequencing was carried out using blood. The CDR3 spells CAISETTSGWGDERFF. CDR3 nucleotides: TGTGCCATCAGTGAGACAACTAGCGGGTGGGGGGATGAGCGGTTCTTC.